The 4 T cell receptor beta chains reported below all come from one sample, sequenced in a study of cytomegalovirus exposure and HLA in healthy donors. Primers: 60 Vbeta forward and 13 Jbeta reverse. Produced via immunoSEQ multiplex PCR; TCRdb's table is partial and in-frame only. In the table there are roughly 120,000 clones, 69% of which are singletons. Specimen: PBMCs. These receptors originate from a woman in her 70s in good health and CMV-seropositive.

The chain uses TRBV6-1 and TRBJ1-1; 7 nucleotides align to TRBD1. CDR1 MNHNS and CDR2 SASEGT come from the germline V gene. The V and J ends lost 7 bases and 0 bases, in that order; junction bases with no gene match: 8. The CDR3 sequence is 15 residues long. This CDR3 is CASTRTGAMNTEAFF. Here the CDR3 DNA reads TGTGCCAGCACCAGAACAGGGGCCATGAACACTGAAGCTTTCTTT.

V and J are TRBV6-6 and TRBJ1-2; the match to TRBD1 covers 7 bases. Germline V CDR1 and CDR2: MNHNY, SVGAGI (reference sequence). The CDR3 covers 13 residues. J was trimmed by 3 bases and V by 7 bases; bases with no gene match: 5. The CDR3 DNA reads as TGTGCCAGCAAGGAGGGGGCGGACTATGGCTACACCTTC. Protein sequence: CASKEGADYGYTF.

The chain has TRBV7-8 and TRBJ1-3; 8 bases are shared with TRBD1. V shed 6 bases and J 0 bases; nucleotides not matched to a gene: 7. Germline CDR1 and CDR2: SGHVS and FQNEAQ. The CDR3 consists of 16 residues. The CDR3 reads CASSKTGGYSGNTIYF. CDR3 DNA: TGTGCCAGCAGTAAAACAGGGGGATACTCTGGAAACACCATATATTTT.

The chain links TRBV4-2 to TRBJ2-1; 9 bases map to TRBD2. The CDR3 has 16 residues. The V and J ends lost 0 bases and 5 bases, in that order; junction bases with no gene match: 5. Germline values: CDR1 LGHNA, CDR2 YNFKEQ. The CDR3 here is CASSQDRRGGDNEQFF. The CDR3 DNA reads TGTGCCAGCAGCCAAGATCGGCGGGGGGGGGACAATGAGCAGTTCTTC.